A single sample gave rise to the 11 T cell receptor beta chains below, sequenced in a study of shared clonotypes between healthy human individuals (dated by TCRdb to about 2020). Library construction relied on the immunoSEQ multiplex PCR assay. TCRdb stores this immuneACCESS table with in-frame sequences only. Part of the clones is absent; in the studies checked, under half of the shortfall reflects unresolved V genes, and no reason is known for the rest. The sample table records approximately 2.5 million clones; around 90% of these occur just once. Together, the top ten hold over 0.12% of the sample. The material sequenced was naive CD4+ T cells sorted from blood. Interpreted using the paper, the cell subset or site label stands for: CD45RA+ positively selected. These receptors all come from a man aged 18 to 30 in good health.

The chain recombines TRBV10-3 with TRBJ2-5; D may be TRBD1 (5 bases). The CDR3 consists of 13 residues. Germline V CDR1 and CDR2: ENHRY, SYGVKD. V lost 6 bases, J lost 4 bases, and 12 bases lay in between. The CDR3 bases are TGTGCCATCAGAGGGGCCACAAGAGAGACCCAGTACTTC. Its translation is CAIRGATRETQYF.

This clone was observed a single time. The chain is built from TRBV27 and TRBJ2-1; D unclear. This CDR3 region has 17 residues. Per the germline V gene, CDR1 is MNHEY and CDR2 is SMNVEV (reference sequence). V was clipped by 4 bases and J by 0 bases, with 16 bases between them. The CDR3 nucleotides are TGTGCCAGCAGTTCCCCGGGTCTGCGGAGCTCCTACAATGAGCAGTTCTTC. This encodes CASSSPGLRSSYNEQFF.

The chain is built from TRBV19 and TRBJ2-3; 12 bases fit TRBD2. This CDR3 has 21 residues. CDR1 and CDR2 (germline): LNHDA, SQIVND (reference sequence). With V trimmed by 1 base and J by 1 base, 15 bases remained unmatched. The CDR3 DNA reads as TGTGCCAGTAGTATAGGGGTTTTTCGGCTAGCGGGGGGGCCCGGCACAGATACGCAGTATTTT. This translates into CASSIGVFRLAGGPGTDTQYF.

This clone was counted only a few times. The chain links TRBV30 to TRBJ1-6; D uncertain. Trimming removed 1 base at V and 6 bases at J, with 10 bases between. The germline V gene encodes CDR1 GTSNPN and CDR2 SVGIG (reference sequence). CDR3 length: 14 amino acids. This CDR3 reads CAWSDSFGNSPLHF. CDR3 DNA sequence: TGTGCCTGGAGTGACTCGTTTGGTAATTCACCCCTCCACTTT.

This clone has more than one count but fewer than ten. DNA of the CDR3: TGTGCCTGCGGGGACAGGCAATCTAGCTCCTATAATTCACCCCTCCACTTT. The encoded protein is CACGDRQSSSYNSPLHF. V and J are TRBV30 and TRBJ1-6; TRBD1 matches 8 bases. V dropped 6 bases and J dropped 0; count of bases not matched to a gene: 10. CDR3 length equals 17 residues. Per germline, CDR1 GTSNPN and CDR2 SVGIG (reference sequence).

The chain has TRBV10-3 and TRBJ1-2; unclear D gene. The CDR3 consists of 13 residues. Trimming removed 10 bases from V and 7 bases from J, with 19 bases in between. Per germline, CDR1 ENHRY and CDR2 SYGVKD. The CDR3 DNA is TGTGCCACCCCCGGCGGCGGGAGCGCTGGCTACACCTTC. Translated, it gives CATPGGGSAGYTF.

This clone has only one observation. This chain connects TRBV7-2 to TRBJ2-5; no reliable D call. CDR1 is SGHTA, CDR2 FQGNSA, per germline. V dropped 0 bases and J dropped 4 bases, with 15 bases sitting between them. The CDR3 is 16 residues long. CDR3 sequence (DNA): TGTGCCAGCAGCTTAGCGAATGTTCGCGGACGAGAGACCCAGTACTTC. This gives the protein CASSLANVRGRETQYF.

The rearrangement joins TRBV19 to TRBJ1-2, with D unclear. The ends were cut back, 3 bases at V and 4 bases at J, with 15 bases in the middle. Germline V gene lookup returns CDR1 LNHDA and CDR2 SQIVND (reference sequence). The CDR3 has 15 amino acids. The CDR3: CASSMPLGPLYGYTF. CDR3 in DNA: TGTGCCAGTAGTATGCCCCTCGGTCCGCTCTATGGCTACACCTTC.

This CDR3 is CASSRLTGDTQYF. The CDR3 bases are TGCGCCAGCAGCCGATTGACGGGCGATACGCAGTATTTT. J is TRBJ2-3 and V is TRBV10-1; no clear D. This CDR3 spans 13 amino acids. CDR1 WNHNN and CDR2 SYGVQD come from the germline V gene (reference sequence). Trimming took off 6 bases at V and 6 bases at J, with 13 bases between the two ends.

The V gene is TRBV25-1, the J gene TRBJ2-1; TRBD2 matches at 10 bases. Germline trimming cut 4 bases from V and 6 bases from J; bases unmatched to any gene: 6. CDR3 size: 15 residues. Looked up from germline, CDR1 is MGHDK and CDR2 is SYGVNS. The CDR3 nucleotides are TGTGCCAGCAGTGGGGCTAGCGGGAGTCTCAATGAGCAGTTCTTC. This sequence encodes CASSGASGSLNEQFF. Full variable domain (missing parts from reference TRBV25-1 and TRBJ2-1): EADIYQTPRYLVIGTGKKITLECSQTMGHDKMYWYQQDPGMELHLIHYSYGVNSTEKGDLSSESTVSRIRTEHFPLTLESARPSHTSQYLCASSGASGSLNEQFFGPGTRLTVL.

V is TRBV15 and J is TRBJ2-3; no clear D. Deletions cut 1 base from V and 2 bases from J, with 10 bases between. There are 15 residues in the CDR3. In germline, CDR1 is LNHNV, CDR2 YYDKDF (reference sequence). The DNA for the CDR3 is TGTGCCACCAGCAGAGCCCGAATGAACACAGATACGCAGTATTTT. This encodes CATSRARMNTDTQYF.